Listed below are T cell receptor beta chains from one sample, sequenced in a study of sequential checkpoint blockade in melanoma. Sequenced by immunoSEQ multiplex PCR; TCRdb stores in-frame clones only, minus some. The table lists about 8,400 clones, about 92% of them singletons, with about 15% in the top ten. The source was CD8+ T cells sorted from blood (inferred from file names), collected from a patient given nivolumab and ipilimumab in sequence. The receptors come from a human donor with melanoma. The CDR3 runs from the conserved cysteine through the conserved F or W. D genes are given only for firm matches. Rows give clone size only sometimes, using once, few, many, or a class for an expanded clone.

j_gene,d_gene,v_gene,abundance,CDR3nt,CDR3aa
TRBJ2-1,NA,TRBV27,NA,TGTGCCAGCAGTTTATGGACTCACAATGAGCAGTTCTTC,CASSLWTHNEQFF
TRBJ2-7,NA,TRBV28,NA,TGTGCCAGCAGTTTCGAGGCTACCGAGCAGTACTTC,CASSFEATEQYF
TRBJ1-2,NA,TRBV29-1,NA,TGCAGCGTTGACGGACAGTCAGCCTATGGCTACACCTTC,CSVDGQSAYGYTF
TRBJ1-2,NA,TRBV4-1,NA,TGCGCCAGCAGCCATGCAGGGGGCTACACCTTC,CASSHAGGYTF
TRBJ1-1,TRBD1,TRBV27,NA,TGTGCCAGCAGTGATCAGGGGGCCACTGAAGCTTTCTTT,CASSDQGATEAFF
TRBJ2-3,TRBD2,TRBV7-6,few,TGTGCCAGCAGCTTTATGCTAGCGGGAGGAGATACGCAGTATTTT,CASSFMLAGGDTQYF
TRBJ2-7,TRBD2,TRBV19,NA,TGTGCCAGTAGTACCACTCTAGCGGGGCCCGACTCCTACGAGCAGTACTTC,CASSTTLAGPDSYEQYF
TRBJ2-7,TRBD1,TRBV14,NA,TGTGCCAGCAGCCAGCCGGGACAGGGGTCCACTTACGAGCAGTACTTC,CASSQPGQGSTYEQYF
TRBJ1-4,TRBD1,TRBV6-6,NA,TGTGCCAGCACTCTCGAGGGGGCGACTAATGAAAAACTGTTTTTT,CASTLEGATNEKLFF
TRBJ1-5,NA,TRBV21-1,once,TGTGCCAGCAGCCCTGGCAGGGGGCGCGAGTTGAAGAGGAATCAGCCCCAGCATTTT,CASSPGRGRELKRNQPQHF
TRBJ2-7,NA,TRBV5-4,few,TGTGCCAGCAGCTTGTACAGGGATGTCTACGAGCAGTACTTC,CASSLYRDVYEQYF
TRBJ1-1,NA,TRBV15,NA,TGTGCCACCAGCAGAGCAACAGGGACTGAAGCTTTCTTT,CATSRATGTEAFF
TRBJ1-2,TRBD1,TRBV7-9,NA,TGTGCCAGCAGCTTAAGTGGGACAGAGGATGGCTACACCTTC,CASSLSGTEDGYTF
TRBJ1-1,TRBD1,TRBV6-5,NA,TGTGCCAGCGGCGAACAGGGGAGAGAAGAAGCTTTCTTT,CASGEQGREEAFF
TRBJ1-5,NA,TRBV4-1,few,TGCGCCAGCAGCCAAGATATCGGGAGAGGGAGAAGCAATCAGCCCCAGCATTTT,CASSQDIGRGRSNQPQHF
TRBJ1-1,NA,TRBV6-1,NA,TGTGCCAGCAGTGAAGTGAAGAGTAATACTGAAGCTTTCTTT,CASSEVKSNTEAFF
TRBJ2-3,NA,TRBV6-5,NA,TGTGCCAGCAGTTACAGAGTAGCGGCCACAGATACGCAGTATTTT,CASSYRVAATDTQYF
TRBJ2-7,TRBD2,TRBV7-6,NA,TGTGCCAGCAGCTTCAGGACTAGCGGGAGCTACGAGCAGTACTTC,CASSFRTSGSYEQYF
TRBJ2-1,TRBD2,TRBV28,NA,TGTGCCAGCAGTTTTAGAGCCCCATCAAGCGGGAACAACAATGAGCAGTTCTTC,CASSFRAPSSGNNNEQFF
TRBJ2-7,NA,TRBV27,NA,TGTGCCAGCAGCCCGGGTAGGGGGGGCCTAACCTACGAGCAGTACTTC,CASSPGRGGLTYEQYF
TRBJ2-7,NA,TRBV27,NA,TGTGCCAGCAGTTTATCGGAGGCCCATTGGCAGTACTTC,CASSLSEAHWQYF
TRBJ2-7,TRBD1,TRBV5-4,NA,TGTGCCAGCAGCCCTGGGACAGGGGGCTCCTACGAGCAGTACTTC,CASSPGTGGSYEQYF
TRBJ1-1,NA,TRBV10-2,NA,TGCGCCAGCAGTGAAACAGGGTGGACTGAAGCTTTCTTT,CASSETGWTEAFF
TRBJ2-1,NA,TRBV7-9,NA,TGTGCCAGCAGCTTAGCACTGAATGAGCAGTTCTTC,CASSLALNEQFF
TRBJ1-2,NA,TRBV12-5,NA,TGTGCTAGTGGTTTGCCCCCCCAGGACTATGGCTACACCTTC,CASGLPPQDYGYTF
TRBJ2-7,NA,TRBV9,NA,TGTGCCAGCAGCGTAGGCGGGGCAAGCTCCTACGAGCAGTACTTC,CASSVGGASSYEQYF
TRBJ1-2,NA,TRBV9,NA,TGTGCCAGCAGCCCAGGTGGAAGCCTTTTATTTAGTTATGGCTACACCTTC,CASSPGGSLLFSYGYTF
TRBJ2-7,NA,TRBV27,NA,TGTGCCAGCAGTTTGAGTTTCTCAGGGCCCGAGCAGTACTTC,CASSLSFSGPEQYF
TRBJ1-3,NA,TRBV4-3,few,TGCGCCAGCAGCCAAAACTATCGGGGTTCCTCTGGAAACACCATATATTTT,CASSQNYRGSSGNTIYF
TRBJ1-1,TRBD1,TRBV4-2,NA,TGTGCCAGCAGCCATAATTGGGACAGGGGGTATGATGGCACTGAAGCTTTCTTT,CASSHNWDRGYDGTEAFF
TRBJ1-2,NA,TRBV6-1,NA,TGTGCCAGCAGTGAATGGCAGGGTGGTGGCTACACCTTC,CASSEWQGGGYTF
TRBJ2-1,NA,TRBV21-1,NA,TGTGCCAGCAGCAAAAACGGGTTAAGTAACAATGAGCAGTTCTTC,CASSKNGLSNNEQFF
TRBJ2-7,TRBD2,TRBV30,NA,TGTGCCTGGAACCTAGCGGGAGGTTTCGGCGACGAGCAGTACTTC,CAWNLAGGFGDEQYF
TRBJ1-5,NA,TRBV7-9,NA,TGTGCCAGTGCGGGGGGCGCGGTTCAGCCCCAGCATTTT,CASAGGAVQPQHF
TRBJ2-7,NA,TRBV28,NA,TGTGCCAGCAGTTTATCACGCAGTGAGCAGTACTTC,CASSLSRSEQYF
TRBJ2-7,TRBD1,TRBV4-1,NA,TGCGCCAGCAGCCAATCCCCAGGGGGATCCTACGAGCAGTACTTC,CASSQSPGGSYEQYF
TRBJ2-7,TRBD2,TRBV29-1,NA,TGCAGCGTTGAAGGGCAGGGTTGGGGGGGGCAGTACTTC,CSVEGQGWGGQYF
TRBJ1-1,NA,TRBV9,few,TGTGCCAGCAGCGTAGAGGAGGGGAACACTGAAGCTTTCTTT,CASSVEEGNTEAFF
TRBJ2-7,TRBD1,TRBV5-4,NA,TGTGCCAGCAGCACCCGGGACAGCTCCTACGAGCAGTACTTC,CASSTRDSSYEQYF
TRBJ1-5,NA,TRBV7-3,NA,TGTGCCAGCAGCTTCTTCGGAGGTCAGCCCCAGCATTTT,CASSFFGGQPQHF
TRBJ2-7,NA,TRBV27,NA,TGTGCCAGCAGCTTCGGGGGGCACTCCTACGAGCAGTACTTC,CASSFGGHSYEQYF
TRBJ2-7,NA,TRBV11-2,NA,TGTGCCAGCAGCAGGACGGGAATCTACGAGCAGTACTTC,CASSRTGIYEQYF
TRBJ1-2,NA,TRBV9,NA,TGTGCCAGCAGCGTAGAAGGCACCGGGGACTATGGCTACACCTTC,CASSVEGTGDYGYTF
TRBJ2-7,NA,TRBV19,once,TGTGCCAGTGGAGGACAGCCGATCTACGAGCAGTACTTC,CASGGQPIYEQYF
TRBJ1-3,NA,TRBV9,NA,TGTGCCAGCAGCGGGAGGAGCTTTGGAAACACCATATATTTT,CASSGRSFGNTIYF
TRBJ2-7,NA,TRBV6-5,NA,TGTGCCAGCAGTTACTCTCTACGGGGCTACGAGCAGTACTTC,CASSYSLRGYEQYF
TRBJ1-3,NA,TRBV9,NA,TGTGCCAGCAGCGTAGGGGGGGGCGTCTCTGGAAACACCATATATTTT,CASSVGGGVSGNTIYF
TRBJ1-1,TRBD1,TRBV28,NA,TGTGCCAGCAGCCCCGGGACAGGCCCTGAAGCTTTCTTT,CASSPGTGPEAFF
TRBJ1-2,NA,TRBV5-6,NA,TGTGCCAGCAGCTTGGGAGGAGGACGGAGCTATGGCTACACCTTC,CASSLGGGRSYGYTF
TRBJ1-2,NA,TRBV28,NA,TGTGCCAGCAGTTTAGCGGCTAACTATGGCTACACCTTC,CASSLAANYGYTF
TRBJ2-7,NA,TRBV19,NA,TGTGCCAGTAGTGCCTCCACAGGGTTCGAGCAGTACTTC,CASSASTGFEQYF
TRBJ1-4,TRBD1,TRBV7-8,once,TGTGCCAGCAGCCTCCGGACAGGCCCTACGGATGAAAAACTGTTTTTT,CASSLRTGPTDEKLFF
TRBJ2-7,NA,TRBV15,few,TGTGCCACCAGCAGAAATCCGGGAAACGAGCAGTACTTC,CATSRNPGNEQYF